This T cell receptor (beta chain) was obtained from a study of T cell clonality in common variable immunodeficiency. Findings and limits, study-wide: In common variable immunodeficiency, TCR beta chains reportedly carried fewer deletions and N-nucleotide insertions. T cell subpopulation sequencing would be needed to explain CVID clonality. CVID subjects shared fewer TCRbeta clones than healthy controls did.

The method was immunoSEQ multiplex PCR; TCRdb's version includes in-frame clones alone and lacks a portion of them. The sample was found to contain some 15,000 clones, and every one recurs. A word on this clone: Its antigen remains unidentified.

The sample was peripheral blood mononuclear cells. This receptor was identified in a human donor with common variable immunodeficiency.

CDR3 DNA (partial): TGTGCCAGCTCACTTAGACAGGGCCAGAACACTGAA. Translated: CASSLRQGQNTE. The CDR3 in full is CASSLRQGQNTEAFF. The gene calls are TRBV18 and TRBJ1-1, with TRBD1 identical over 7 bases. The missing CDR3 end, 3 residues past where the read stops, is filled in from the germline J gene. The CDR3 spans 15 residues. Germline V gene data show CDR1 as KGHSH and CDR2 as LQKENI. Trimming removed 4 bases from V and 1 base from J; junction bases left unmatched: 6. The whole variable domain, filled in from reference TRBV18 and TRBJ1-1, reads NAGVMQNPRHLVRRRGQEARLRCSPMKGHSHVYWYRQLPEEGLKFMVYLQKENIIDESGMPKERFSAEFPKEGPSILRIQQVVRGDSAAYFCASSLRQGQNTEAFFGQGTRLTVV.